The present entry profiles one TCR beta chain with its context. The sample comes from a study of T cells in narcolepsy. The CDR3 consists of 16 residues. Between the trimmed V and J ends, which lost 2 bases and 4 bases, there was a span of 15 bases. CDR1 is MNHNS, CDR2 SASEGT, per germline. Libraries were prepared by immunoSEQ multiplex PCR; TCRdb keeps only in-frame clonotypes and omits some of them. The repertoire holds fewer than 30,000 clones, with 86% as singletons. The sequence was obtained from a human donor with narcolepsy. The sequenced sample consisted of CD45RA- memory CD4+ T cells from PBMCs. V gene TRBV6-1 combines with J gene TRBJ1-3, with D uncertain. The CDR3 region is CASSEFHNSPGNTIYF. The DNA for the CDR3 is TGTGCCAGCAGTGAATTTCACAACAGCCCAGGAAACACCATATATTTT.